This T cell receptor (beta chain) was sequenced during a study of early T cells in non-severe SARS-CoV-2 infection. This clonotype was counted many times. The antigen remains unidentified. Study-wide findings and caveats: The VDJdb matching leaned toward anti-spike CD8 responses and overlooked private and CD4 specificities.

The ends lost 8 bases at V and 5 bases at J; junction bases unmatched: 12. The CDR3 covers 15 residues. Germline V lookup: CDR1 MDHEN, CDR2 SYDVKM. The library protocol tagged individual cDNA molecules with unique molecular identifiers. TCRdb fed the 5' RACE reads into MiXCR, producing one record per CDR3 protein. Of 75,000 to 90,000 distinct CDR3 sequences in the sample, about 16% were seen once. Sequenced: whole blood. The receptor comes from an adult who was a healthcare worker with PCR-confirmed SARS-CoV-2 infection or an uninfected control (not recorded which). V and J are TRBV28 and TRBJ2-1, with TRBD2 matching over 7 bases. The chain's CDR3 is CASVPRDYKHNEQFF. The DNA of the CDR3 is TGTGCCAGCGTACCCCGGGACTATAAGCACAATGAGCAGTTCTTC.